In its sample, the clone carrying this TCR beta chain was seen a few times. The authors ran a second PCR of roughly 6 to 12 cycles using a sample-barcoded 5' primer and a J-beta primer mix. A template-switch adaptor that had 12 random nucleotides put a tag on each cDNA molecule. TCRdb fed the 5' RACE reads into MiXCR, producing one record per CDR3 protein. This sample has about 930,000 distinct CDR3 sequences, with under 35% found just once. This sample is part of a study of blood T cells in healthy people across ages. With each sample, at least 5 micrograms of total RNA were extracted. The CDR3 totals 13 residues. The V end was cut by 4 bases, the J end by 5 bases, with 9 bases between. Germline V lookup: CDR1 MNHNS, CDR2 SASEGT. These sequences were also reported in another study, on T cells of mothers and their children.

The clonotype was recovered from a woman between 40 and 50 years old in good health. The chain couples TRBV6-1 to TRBJ1-5; D gene unclear. Material for sequencing was blood. CDR3 nucleotide sequence: TGTGCCAGCAGTGTCGGATCAGATCAGCCCCAGCATTTT. It codes for CASSVGSDQPQHF.